A single sample gave rise to the 13 T cell receptor beta chains below, sequenced in a study of OX40 agonist ivuxolimab in advanced cancers. Sequencing was performed with immunoSEQ multiplex PCR; in TCRdb, only in-frame clones are kept and a portion is missing. The sample lists roughly 43,000 clones, about 88% occurring once. The material was CD4+ or CD8+ T cells sorted from blood, obtained in a trial of the OX40 agonist ivuxolimab. The receptors here all came from an adult with an advanced solid tumor such as melanoma, head and neck, liver or kidney cancer.

The chain links TRBV7-9 to TRBJ2-4, with TRBD2 matching over 7 bases. J was trimmed by 0 bases and V by 5 bases; bases with no gene match: 7. CDR1 and CDR2 from the germline V gene are SEHNR and FQNEAQ (reference sequence). This CDR3 region has 16 residues. CDR3 bases: TGTGCCAGCAGCCCCCGAGCGGGGATAGCCAAAAACATTCAGTACTTC. This codes for CASSPRAGIAKNIQYF.

The CDR3 loop is CASSLDMDLSYEQYF. In DNA form, the CDR3 reads TGCGCCAGCAGCTTAGACATGGACTTATCCTACGAGCAGTACTTC. The V and J genes are TRBV5-1 and TRBJ2-7; D possibly corresponds to TRBD2 (5 bases). The CDR3 is 15 residues long. Trimming took off 2 bases at V and 1 base at J, with 13 bases between the two ends. Germline CDR1 reads SGHRS; CDR2 reads YFSETQ.

The CDR3 region has the DNA TGTGCTAGTGGCCCGGACAGGAACACTGAAGCTTTCTTT. Protein product: CASGPDRNTEAFF. The chain recombines TRBV12-5 with TRBJ1-1, with a tentative D call TRBD1 (6 bases). The CDR3 totals 13 residues. Deletions cut 6 bases from V and 1 base from J, with 9 bases between. Germline V CDR1 and CDR2: LGHNT, FRNRAP.

By share, this clone counts as medium-sized. This chain links TRBV9 with TRBJ2-5; 7 bases line up with TRBD2. The germline V gene has CDR1 SGDLS and CDR2 YYNGEE. The V and J ends lost 2 bases and 0 bases, in that order; junction bases with no gene match: 10. This CDR3 is 17 amino acids long. CDR3 sequence: CASSVFPGGTYQETQYF. Here the CDR3 DNA reads TGTGCCAGCAGCGTCTTTCCGGGAGGAACGTACCAAGAGACCCAGTACTTC.

The V and J genes are TRBV5-6 and TRBJ1-3, with D possibly being TRBD1 (6 bases). This CDR3 contains 15 residues. The germline CDR1 and CDR2 sequences are SGHDT and YYEEEE. V dropped 4 bases and J dropped 0 bases, with 11 bases sitting between them. The CDR3 loop is CASSVGTFSGNTIYF. CDR3 nucleotide sequence: TGTGCCAGCAGCGTAGGGACATTCTCTGGAAACACCATATATTTT.

The J gene is TRBJ2-7, the V gene TRBV10-1; unclear D gene. CDR1 and CDR2 from the germline V gene are WNHNN and SYGVQD (reference sequence). This CDR3 has 14 residues. Trimming removed 9 bases at V and 2 bases at J, with 17 bases between. The CDR3: CARNRRHSPYEQYF. DNA of the CDR3: TGCGCCAGGAACCGAAGACACTCGCCCTACGAGCAGTACTTC.

This chain links TRBV13 with TRBJ2-1; 8 nucleotides align to TRBD1. The V gene end was trimmed by 5 bases and the J gene end by 11 bases; junction bases not matched to a gene: 11. CDR1 and CDR2 (germline): PRHDT, FYEKMQ (reference sequence). This CDR3 contains 14 residues. CDR3 sequence: CASSPMTGQGQQFF. In DNA form, the CDR3 reads TGTGCCAGCAGCCCGATGACCGGACAGGGCCAGCAGTTCTTC.

This sequence joins TRBV7-8 and TRBJ2-5, with D perhaps TRBD1 (6 bases). Germline CDR1 and CDR2: SGHVS and FQNEAQ. V lost 2 bases, J lost 5 bases, and 15 bases lay in between. There are 15 residues in the CDR3. Here the CDR3 DNA reads TGTGCCAGCAGCTTAATATACAGGGTCAAGGAGACCCAGTACTTC. This gives the protein CASSLIYRVKETQYF. The full variable domain, with the rest looked up from reference TRBV7-8 and TRBJ2-5, is GAGVSQSPRYKVAKRGQDVALRCDPISGHVSLFWYQQALGQGPEFLTYFQNEAQLDKSGLPSDRFFAERPEGSVSTLKIQRTQQEDSAVYLCASSLIYRVKETQYFGPGTRLLVL.

The gene calls are TRBV19 and TRBJ2-1; D remains ambiguous. The CDR3 is made up of 16 amino acids. Germline V CDR1 and CDR2: LNHDA, SQIVND (reference sequence). With 0 bases removed from V and 0 bases from J, the gap between germline ends came to 9 bases. DNA of the CDR3: TGTGCCAGTAGTATAGATCCGGCTAACTCCTACAATGAGCAGTTCTTC. Translation: CASSIDPANSYNEQFF.

The rearrangement links TRBV29-1 to TRBJ2-1; possible D gene TRBD1, 6 bases. Per the germline V gene, CDR1 is SQVTM and CDR2 is ANQGSEA. Trimming took off 7 bases at V and 4 bases at J, with 8 bases between the two ends. The CDR3 loop spans 11 amino acids. The CDR3 sequence is CSADRYNEQFF. CDR3 nucleotide sequence: TGCAGCGCGGACAGATACAATGAGCAGTTCTTC.

This sequence joins TRBV28 and TRBJ2-1; D may match TRBD1 or TRBD2 (6 bases each). The germline V gene encodes CDR1 MDHEN and CDR2 SYDVKM. V was cut by 6 bases and J by 0 bases, with 18 bases left in between. The CDR3 sequence is 17 residues long. CDR3 DNA: TGTGCCAGCAGCCAGTCGGTAGCGGACAGCTCCTACAATGAGCAGTTCTTC. Its translation: CASSQSVADSSYNEQFF.

The rearrangement joins TRBV5-4 to TRBJ2-2; TRBD1 matches at 9 bases. The CDR3 covers 17 residues. Germline V gene lookup returns CDR1 SGHNT and CDR2 YYREEE (reference sequence). Unmatched junction bases numbered 10, after V lost 0 bases and J lost 7 bases. In nucleotides, the CDR3 is TGTGCCAGCAGCTTGGAGAACAGGGGGCCCTCGTTCGGGGAGCTGTTTTTT. This translates into CASSLENRGPSFGELFF.

The gene calls are TRBV19 and TRBJ1-1; D perhaps matches TRBD1 (5 bases). CDR1 is LNHDA, CDR2 SQIVND, per germline (reference sequence). There are 15 residues in the CDR3. Trimming pared 5 bases from V and 1 base from J, leaving 14 bases between. The chain's CDR3 is CASSLGPTGNTEAFF. CDR3 in DNA: TGTGCCAGTAGTTTGGGTCCTACAGGGAACACTGAAGCTTTCTTT.